What follows are 8 T cell receptor beta chains derived from one specimen sequenced in a study of blood T cell repertoires in COVID-19. The repertoire was sequenced with immunoSEQ multiplex PCR; TCRdb's copy has only in-frame clones and lacks some. The sample yields some 26,000 clones, approximately 84% seen once. Sequences were obtained from peripheral blood. The receptors shown here come from a man aged 45 to 65 with active or convalescent COVID-19.

V and J are TRBV14 and TRBJ1-1; the D is unclear. The germline CDR1 and CDR2 sequences are SGHDN and FVKESK. The CDR3 consists of 13 residues. V dropped 0 bases and J dropped 5 bases, with 7 bases sitting between them. CDR3 loop: CASSQDRGTEAFF. The CDR3 bases are TGTGCCAGCAGCCAAGATCGGGGAACTGAAGCTTTCTTT. Combining the CDR3 with reference TRBV14 and TRBJ1-1 gives the whole variable domain EAGVTQFPSHSVIEKGQTVTLRCDPISGHDNLYWYRRVMGKEIKFLLHFVKESKQDESGMPNNRFLAERTGGTYSTLKVQPAELEDSGVYFCASSQDRGTEAFFGQGTRLTVV.

The chain links TRBV29-1 to TRBJ2-3; D gene uncertain. Looked up from germline, CDR1 is SQVTM and CDR2 is ANQGSEA. The CDR3 extends over 15 amino acids. V was trimmed by 8 bases and J by 2 bases, leaving 20 bases between them. CDR3 sequence: CSPTGTPATTDTQYF. DNA of the CDR3: TGCAGCCCGACGGGTACTCCTGCTACCACAGATACGCAGTATTTT.

The V and J genes are TRBV29-1 and TRBJ2-7, with 9 bases identical to TRBD2. This CDR3 contains 15 residues. Germline CDR1 and CDR2: SQVTM and ANQGSEA. V lost 3 bases to trimming and J lost 4 bases; unmatched junction nucleotides: 10. CDR3 sequence reads: CSVEETSGGSYEQYF. DNA for the CDR3: TGCAGCGTTGAGGAGACTAGCGGAGGTTCTTACGAGCAGTACTTC.

The chain joins TRBV10-3 to TRBJ2-7, with TRBD1 matching over 7 bases. The V and J ends lost 2 bases and 5 bases, in that order; junction bases with no gene match: 3. Per germline, CDR1 ENHRY and CDR2 SYGVKD. The length of the CDR3 is 13 residues. The CDR3 DNA reads as TGTGCCATCAGTGAGGACAGGGCCGACGAGCAGTACTTC. It translates to CAISEDRADEQYF.

The chain combines TRBV10-1 with TRBJ1-2, with 8 bases matching TRBD1. Trimming removed 6 bases from V and 6 bases from J; junction bases left unmatched: 9. Germline lookup yields CDR1 WNHNN and CDR2 SYGVQD (reference sequence). The CDR3 loop spans 14 amino acids. CDR3 sequence reads: CASRSRDRKDGYTF. The CDR3 nucleotides are TGCGCCAGCAGGAGCCGGGACAGGAAAGATGGCTACACCTTC.

The rearrangement joins TRBV7-9 to TRBJ2-1, with a possible D match to TRBD2 (7 bases). There are 16 residues in the CDR3. Germline values: CDR1 SEHNR, CDR2 FQNEAQ (reference sequence). The V end was cut by 6 bases, the J end by 8 bases, with 23 bases between. The CDR3 DNA sequence: TGTGCCAGCAGGGAAGGGGGGGCTTTGTTCGTCCATGAGCAGTTCTTC. Its protein is CASREGGALFVHEQFF.

The chain carries TRBV3-1 (or the pseudogene TRBV3-2) and TRBJ2-5; 7 bases agree with TRBD2. This CDR3 is 15 amino acids long. Germline CDR1 is LGHDT and CDR2 is YNNKEL (reference sequence). J lost 5 bases, V lost 6 bases, and 12 bases had no gene match. CDR3: CASSTTPSGGETQYF. The CDR3 DNA follows: TGTGCCAGCAGTACAACTCCTAGCGGTGGGGAGACCCAGTACTTC.

This chain connects TRBV6-5 to TRBJ2-7; possible D gene TRBD2, 5 bases. CDR1 and CDR2 from the germline V gene are MNHEY and SVGAGI. V was clipped by 8 bases and J by 1 base, with 15 bases between them. This CDR3 comprises 14 residues. The CDR3 bases are TGTGCCAGCCTTGGGGAGCCACATTCCTACGAGCAGTACTTC. Translated: CASLGEPHSYEQYF.